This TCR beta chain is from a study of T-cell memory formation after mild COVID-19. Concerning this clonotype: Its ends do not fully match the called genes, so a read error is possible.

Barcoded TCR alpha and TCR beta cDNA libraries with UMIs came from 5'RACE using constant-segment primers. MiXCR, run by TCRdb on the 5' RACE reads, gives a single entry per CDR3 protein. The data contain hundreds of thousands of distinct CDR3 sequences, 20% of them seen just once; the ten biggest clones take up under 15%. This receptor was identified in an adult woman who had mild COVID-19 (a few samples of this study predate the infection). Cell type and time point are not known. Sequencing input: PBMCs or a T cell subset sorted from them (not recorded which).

The CDR3 protein is CASSFVGDRVGRQPQNF. The CDR3 DNA is TGTGCCAGCAGTTTCGTGGGGGACAGGGTAGGCAGGCAGCCCCAGAATTTT. The rearrangement links TRBV12-3 or TRBV12-4 to TRBJ1-5; 9 nucleotides agree with TRBD1. The CDR3 runs to 17 residues.